A single sample gave rise to the 31 T cell receptor beta chains below, sequenced in a study of CD8+ T cells in alopecia areata listed by TCRdb under 2018. The library was built by means of the immunoSEQ multiplex PCR assay. To provide template for TCR sequencing, every sample had RNA extracted and reverse transcribed into cDNA. Here the immuneACCESS table is served through TCRdb, limited to in-frame sequences with V and J called. Missing clones are a known gap in these copies; in checked studies unresolved V genes cover under half, and the rest lacks a known reason. The sample includes about 160,000 clones, with around 71% observed a single time. Together, the top ten hold approximately 0.9% of the sample. The time point label here, explained by the study, means: about four weeks on oral tofacitinib. Per the publication, the treatment or condition label means: oral pan-JAK inhibitor, 5-10 mg twice daily.

The sample here was CD4+ T cells sorted from blood, taken at week 4, from a patient treated with tofacitinib. These receptor sequences come from a human donor with alopecia areata.

V usage is TRBV5-4 and J usage is TRBJ1-6; 7 bases agree with TRBD1. The CDR3 has 15 amino acids. V was pared by 4 bases and J by 8 bases, with 9 bases of the junction left unmatched. Germline V gives CDR1 SGHNT, CDR2 YYREEE (reference sequence). The CDR3 DNA reads as TGTGCCAGCAGCACAGACAGGGCCGAGTATTCACCCCTCCACTTT. Amino acid sequence: CASSTDRAEYSPLHF.

V gene TRBV18 combines with J gene TRBJ2-5; no reliable D call. Trimming removed 3 bases from V and 1 base from J, with 6 bases in between. This CDR3 contains 13 residues. Germline V lookup: CDR1 KGHSH, CDR2 LQKENI. The CDR3 loop reads CASSPGTQETQYF. CDR3 in DNA: TGTGCCAGCTCACCGGGAACCCAAGAGACCCAGTACTTC.

The chain has TRBV28 and TRBJ1-6; TRBD1 might be the D (5 bases). CDR1 and CDR2 from the germline V gene are MDHEN and SYDVKM. This CDR3 is 18 amino acids long. V was shortened by 3 bases and J by 0 bases, with 15 bases between the two germline ends. Here the CDR3 reads CASSFGQGLSSYNSPLHF. In DNA form, the CDR3 reads TGTGCCAGCAGTTTCGGTCAGGGACTCAGCTCCTATAATTCACCCCTCCACTTT.

The chain uses TRBV9 and TRBJ2-3; TRBD2 aligns across 13 bases. CDR3 length: 16 amino acids. Trimming took 4 bases from V and 2 from J; bases not matched to a gene: 4. Germline CDR1 and CDR2: SGDLS and YYNGEE. The CDR3 coding sequence is TGTGCCAGCAGCCGACTAGCGGGGGGATACACAGATACGCAGTATTTT. It is translated as CASSRLAGGYTDTQYF.

The sample holds a few counts of this clone. The genes are TRBV11-2 and TRBJ1-2; TRBD1 aligns across 7 bases. J lost 4 bases, V lost 3 bases, and 11 bases had no gene match. CDR3 length: 16 amino acids. Germline V CDR1 and CDR2: SGHAT, FQNNGV. CDR3 residues: CASSLTGRSAVYGYTF. The DNA of the CDR3 is TGTGCCAGCAGCTTGACAGGGCGGTCGGCTGTCTATGGCTACACCTTC.

The chain employs TRBV7-2 and TRBJ1-2; D is ambiguous. Trimming took 1 base from V and 4 from J, leaving 10 bases between them. Germline V gene sequence: CDR1 SGHTA, CDR2 FQGNSA. This CDR3 comprises 14 residues. The CDR3 nucleotides read TGTGCCAGCAGCTTAGGATGGATATCCTATGGCTACACCTTC. Translation gives CASSLGWISYGYTF.

This chain connects TRBV5-1 to TRBJ1-1, with 9 positions matching TRBD1. From germline, CDR1 is SGHRS and CDR2 YFSETQ. This CDR3 has 13 residues. Unmatched junction bases numbered 5, after V lost 3 bases and J lost 8 bases. For the CDR3, the DNA is TGCGCCAGCAGCTCGACCGGGACAGGGGAAGCTTTCTTT. Translated, it gives CASSSTGTGEAFF.

V is TRBV29-1 and J is TRBJ2-4; the D gene is possibly TRBD2 (6 bases). From germline, CDR1 is SQVTM and CDR2 ANQGSEA. This CDR3 comprises 13 residues. The V end was cut by 2 bases, the J end by 14 bases, with 19 bases between. The CDR3 coding sequence is TGCAGCGTTGAAAGTATTGTCCAGGGCGGGGAGTACTTC. It specifies CSVESIVQGGEYF.

The V and J genes are TRBV30 and TRBJ1-3; the match to TRBD1 covers 8 bases. The germline V gene has CDR1 GTSNPN and CDR2 SVGIG (reference sequence). Trimming cost V 2 bases and J 5 bases; bases outside gene matches: 5. The length of the CDR3 is 14 residues. The CDR3, as DNA: TGTGCCTGGAGTCGCAGGGGGCGTAGAAACACCATATATTTT. Protein: CAWSRRGRRNTIYF.

V and J are TRBV30 and TRBJ1-1; a possible D gene is TRBD1 (6 bases). The CDR3 runs to 15 residues. The V gene's germline CDR1 is GTSNPN and CDR2 SVGIG (reference sequence). Trimming took off 1 base at V and 6 bases at J, with 18 bases between the two ends. CDR3 sequence (DNA): TGTGCCTGGAGTGCCTGGGACATGGTATTTGCTGAAGCTTTCTTT. It translates to CAWSAWDMVFAEAFF. The entire variable domain, with the rest obtained from reference TRBV30 and TRBJ1-1, is as follows: SQTIHQWPATLVQPVGSPLSLECTVEGTSNPNLYWYRQAAGRGLQLLFYSVGIGQISSEVPQNLSASRPQDRQFILSSKKLLLSDSGFYLCAWSAWDMVFAEAFFGQGTRLTVV.

The chain couples TRBV5-4 to TRBJ2-1; 11 bases map to TRBD2. CDR3 length equals 16 residues. Germline CDR1 SGHNT, CDR2 YYREEE (reference sequence). Trimming at V came to 6 bases and at J to 3 bases, leaving 8 bases not matched to a gene. Written as DNA, the CDR3 is TGTGCCAGCACCCAGACTAGCGGGGTTCTCTACAATGAGCAGTTCTTC. Translated: CASTQTSGVLYNEQFF. Together with reference TRBV5-4 and TRBJ2-1, the CDR3 gives the full variable domain: ETGVTQSPTHLIKTRGQQVTLRCSSQSGHNTVSWYQQALGQGPQFIFQYYREEENGRGNFPPRFSGLQFPNYSSELNVNALELDDSALYLCASTQTSGVLYNEQFFGPGTRLTVL.

This clone turned up a few times. The chain recombines TRBV27 with TRBJ2-7; TRBD1 matches 12 bases. The V and J ends lost 6 bases and 4 bases, in that order; junction bases with no gene match: 7. CDR3 length: 15 residues. In germline, CDR1 is MNHEY, CDR2 SMNVEV (reference sequence). CDR3: CASRRWGQGAYEQYF. The CDR3 DNA reads TGTGCCAGCAGACGATGGGGACAGGGGGCGTACGAGCAGTACTTC.

The gene calls are TRBV29-1 and TRBJ1-1, with 9 bases that match TRBD1. Germline CDR1 and CDR2: SQVTM and ANQGSEA. The CDR3 contains 12 residues. Trimming took 8 bases from V and 5 from J; bases not matched to a gene: 6. CDR3 residues: CSTRQGGTEAFF. CDR3 sequence (DNA): TGCAGCACGAGACAGGGGGGAACTGAAGCTTTCTTT.

On this clone: Additional DNA sequences in this sample encode the identical CDR3. V is TRBV30 and J is TRBJ1-1; unclear D gene. This CDR3 spans 13 amino acids. With 1 base removed from V and 1 base from J, the gap between germline ends came to 7 bases. The germline V gene encodes CDR1 GTSNPN and CDR2 SVGIG (reference sequence). CDR3 nucleotide sequence: TGTGCCTGGAGTGGGCAGACGAACACTGAAGCTTTCTTT. Translation: CAWSGQTNTEAFF.

This sequence joins TRBV30 and TRBJ2-7; D is possibly TRBD1 (5 bases). Germline CDR1 reads GTSNPN; CDR2 reads SVGIG (reference sequence). The CDR3 runs 12 residues. V gave up 4 bases and J gave up 6 bases, with 13 bases separating them. The CDR3 sequence is CAWTVGVGEQYF. The CDR3, as DNA: TGTGCCTGGACTGTAGGGGTAGGCGAGCAGTACTTC.

The chain couples TRBV29-1 to TRBJ2-4; D remains ambiguous. CDR3 length: 14 amino acids. V lost 5 bases and J lost 2, with 13 bases in between. Germline values: CDR1 SQVTM, CDR2 ANQGSEA. CDR3 in amino acids: CSVSPFVSKNIQYF. CDR3 nucleotide sequence: TGCAGCGTTTCGCCCTTCGTTTCCAAAAACATTCAGTACTTC.

V and J are TRBV2 and TRBJ1-2; D gene unclear. V lost 6 bases, J lost 4 bases, and 12 bases lay in between. CDR1 SNHLY and CDR2 FYNNEI come from the germline V gene. The CDR3 is 13 amino acids. The CDR3 DNA is TGTGCCAGCAGCTCTCCTGGGAGCTATGGCTACACCTTC. This gives the protein CASSSPGSYGYTF.

A single count supports this clone. The chain combines TRBV15 with TRBJ1-2, with D maybe TRBD1 (5 bases). The germline V and J ends were trimmed by 0 bases and 0 bases, with 11 bases remaining between them. Germline CDR1 is LNHNV and CDR2 is YYDKDF (reference sequence). This CDR3 is 16 amino acids long. CDR3 loop: CATSRDLGEANYGYTF. CDR3 DNA sequence: TGTGCCACCAGCAGAGATTTGGGGGAAGCTAACTATGGCTACACCTTC.

V gene TRBV18 combines with J gene TRBJ2-3; 10 nucleotides agree with TRBD2. V shed 6 bases, J shed 1 base, and the junction held 4 bases outside the gene matches. This CDR3 spans 15 amino acids. CDR1 is KGHSH and CDR2 is LQKENI in the germline V gene. Written as DNA, the CDR3 is TGTGCCAGCTCCCCTAGCGGGGGTCGCACAGATACGCAGTATTTT. It codes for CASSPSGGRTDTQYF. Full variable domain (remainder filled in from reference TRBV18 and TRBJ2-3): NAGVMQNPRHLVRRRGQEARLRCSPMKGHSHVYWYRQLPEEGLKFMVYLQKENIIDESGMPKERFSAEFPKEGPSILRIQQVVRGDSAAYFCASSPSGGRTDTQYFGPGTRLTVL.

The chain uses TRBV2 and TRBJ1-1, with D possibly TRBD1 on 5 matching bases. The CDR3 contains 15 residues. Trimming removed 7 bases at V and 3 bases at J, with 18 bases between. Germline V gene data show CDR1 as SNHLY and CDR2 as FYNNEI. The DNA of the CDR3 is TGTGCCAGCACCATCGGCAGGGCGAGGGACACTGAAGCTTTCTTT. Its translation: CASTIGRARDTEAFF.

This chain joins TRBV14 and TRBJ2-7; no clear D. Germline V CDR1 and CDR2: SGHDN, FVKESK. This CDR3 has 13 amino acids. V lost 4 bases to trimming and J lost 7 bases, with 14 bases between them. The CDR3 DNA reads as TGTGCCAGCAGCCGCCAGCGATGGGAAGAGCAGTACTTC. Encoded protein: CASSRQRWEEQYF.

The chain recombines TRBV29-1 with TRBJ1-2; the D gene is possibly TRBD1 (6 bases). The CDR3 consists of 13 residues. CDR1 is SQVTM, CDR2 ANQGSEA, per germline. The V and J ends lost 4 bases and 7 bases respectively, with 16 bases between them. The DNA for the CDR3 is TGCAGCGTTGGCCTTCGGGGGGCCTCTGGCTACACCTTC. Its protein is CSVGLRGASGYTF.

The chain carries TRBV10-2 and TRBJ2-5; D perhaps matches TRBD2 (5 bases). This CDR3 has 14 amino acids. Germline V lookup: CDR1 WSHSY, CDR2 SAAADI. Trimming shortened V by 0 bases and J by 5 bases, and 10 bases separated the two germline ends. The CDR3 bases are TGCGCCAGCAGTGAGTCTCTAGCATGGGAGACCCAGTACTTC. This sequence encodes CASSESLAWETQYF.

This chain links TRBV30 with TRBJ1-5; 8 positions match TRBD1. Trimming at V came to 7 bases and at J to 6 bases, leaving 5 bases not matched to a gene. The CDR3 totals 12 residues. The germline V gene encodes CDR1 GTSNPN and CDR2 SVGIG (reference sequence). CDR3 DNA: TGTGCCTTCGACAGGGGCGGTCAGCCCCAGCATTTT. It specifies CAFDRGGQPQHF.

The rearrangement uses TRBV7-9 and TRBJ2-1; D not certain. The CDR3 is made up of 14 amino acids. Between the trimmed V and J ends, which lost 5 bases and 5 bases, there was a span of 13 bases. CDR1 is SEHNR and CDR2 is FQNEAQ in the germline V gene (reference sequence). In DNA form, the CDR3 reads TGTGCCAGCAGCACGCCGGACGGACACAATGAGCAGTTCTTC. Translating gives CASSTPDGHNEQFF.

This clone has only a few counts. V gene TRBV30 combines with J gene TRBJ1-2; no clear D. V lost 4 bases and J 4 bases, leaving 7 bases between the germline ends. CDR3 length: 11 amino acids. CDR1 and CDR2 from the germline V gene are GTSNPN and SVGIG (reference sequence). The chain's CDR3 is CAWIRSYGYTF. The CDR3 coding sequence is TGTGCCTGGATACGGAGCTATGGCTACACCTTC.

The chain joins TRBV29-1 to TRBJ1-2; TRBD1 is a possible D gene (5 bases). The CDR3 consists of 13 residues. V lost 1 base to trimming and J lost 4 bases, with 10 bases between them. Germline CDR1 reads SQVTM; CDR2 reads ANQGSEA. The CDR3 bases are TGCAGCGTTGAAGGGGGGGGTAGCTATGGCTACACCTTC. This translates into CSVEGGGSYGYTF.

The chain couples TRBV7-2 to TRBJ2-3; 8 bases line up with TRBD1. After removal of 5 bases from V and 6 bases from J, the junction contained 10 bases not matched to a gene. The CDR3 sequence is 15 residues long. Germline CDR1 reads SGHTA; CDR2 reads FQGNSA. The CDR3 protein is CASSRLGQAGDTQYF. The DNA of the CDR3 is TGTGCCAGCAGCAGACTGGGACAGGCGGGGGATACGCAGTATTTT. Full variable domain (remainder filled in from reference TRBV7-2 and TRBJ2-3): GAGVSQSPSNKVTEKGKDVELRCDPISGHTALYWYRQSLGQGLEFLIYFQGNSAPDKSGLPSDRFSAERTGGSVSTLTIQRTQQEDSAVYLCASSRLGQAGDTQYFGPGTRLTVL.

The V and J genes are TRBV19 and TRBJ2-5; 10 positions match TRBD1. This CDR3 region has 11 residues. J lost 12 bases, V lost 4 bases, and 2 bases had no gene match. Germline CDR1 and CDR2: LNHDA and SQIVND (reference sequence). The CDR3 sequence: CASSSGQGEYF. The DNA for the CDR3 is TGTGCCAGTAGTAGCGGACAGGGGGAGTACTTC.

There are a few counts of this clone. The chain employs TRBV7-9 and TRBJ2-5; D possibly corresponds to TRBD1 (6 bases). Germline CDR1 reads SEHNR; CDR2 reads FQNEAQ (reference sequence). The CDR3 runs 15 residues. V was pared by 2 bases and J by 5 bases, with 15 bases between. The CDR3 reads CASSLRQGIRETQYF. In nucleotides, the CDR3 is TGTGCCAGCAGCTTAAGGCAGGGGATTCGTGAGACCCAGTACTTC.

The chain recombines TRBV27 with TRBJ2-5; perhaps TRBD1 as D (6 bases). CDR1 and CDR2 (germline): MNHEY, SMNVEV (reference sequence). The CDR3 is 15 residues long. Trimming cost V 0 bases and J 1 base, with 9 bases left between them. The CDR3 nucleotides are TGTGCCAGCAGTTTATCTCTGGGGGCCCAAGAGACCCAGTACTTC. Protein product: CASSLSLGAQETQYF.